The clone carrying this T cell receptor (beta chain) has a count of ten or more. Germline CDR1 and CDR2: LNHDA and SQIVND (reference sequence). V gave up 3 bases and J gave up 6 bases, with 6 bases separating them. The CDR3 is made up of 12 amino acids. No patient received treatment before thyroid surgery. This entry belongs to a study of metastatic and nonmetastatic thyroid tumors. TCRdb re-called the PCR reads through MiXCR. The data hold roughly 20,000 clones, with approximately 40% observed a single time. Sequenced sample: tumor tissue. The J gene is TRBJ2-1, the V gene TRBV19, with D hard to call. This receptor was taken from a female donor with papillary thyroid cancer or a benign thyroid nodule (not recorded which). Some clones in this sample may be carry-over from other donors' samples. The CDR3 nucleotides read TGTGCCAGTAGTATCCCTCTCAATGAGCAGTTCTTC. The encoded protein is CASSIPLNEQFF. Full variable domain (missing parts from reference TRBV19 and TRBJ2-1): DGGITQSPKYLFRKEGQNVTLSCEQNLNHDAMYWYRQDPGQGLRLIYYSQIVNDFQKGDIAEGYSVSREKKESFPLTVTSAQKNPTAFYLCASSIPLNEQFFGPGTRLTVL.